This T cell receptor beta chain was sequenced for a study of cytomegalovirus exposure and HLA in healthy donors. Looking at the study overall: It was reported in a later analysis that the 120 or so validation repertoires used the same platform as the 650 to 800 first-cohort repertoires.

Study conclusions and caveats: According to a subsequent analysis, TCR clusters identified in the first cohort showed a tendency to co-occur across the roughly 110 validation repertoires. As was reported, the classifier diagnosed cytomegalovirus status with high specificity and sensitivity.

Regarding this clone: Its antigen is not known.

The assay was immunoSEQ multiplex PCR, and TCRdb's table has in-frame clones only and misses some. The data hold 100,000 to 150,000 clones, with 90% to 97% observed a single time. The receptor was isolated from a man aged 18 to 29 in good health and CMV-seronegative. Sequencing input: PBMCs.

The CDR3 is CASSPRQGPANEKLFF. As DNA, the CDR3 is TGTGCCAGCAGCCCCAGACAGGGTCCGGCTAATGAAAAACTGTTTTTT. The J gene is TRBJ1-4, the V gene TRBV7-6, with TRBD1 identical over 7 bases. J was trimmed by 3 bases and V by 5 bases; bases with no gene match: 9. This CDR3 comprises 16 residues. In germline, CDR1 is SGHVS, CDR2 FNYEAQ.